These 25 T cell receptor beta chains came from one sample sequenced in a study of tumor-infiltrating lymphocytes in localized non-small cell lung cancer. Sequencing was performed with immunoSEQ multiplex PCR; in TCRdb, only in-frame clones are kept and a portion is missing. In the table there are under 10,000 clones, 70% to 85% of which are singletons. The sequencing sample was made of uninvolved lung tissue not adjacent to the tumor. The receptors were gathered from a human donor with non-small cell lung cancer.

By share, this clone counts as medium-sized (0.01 to 0.1%). The chain links TRBV20-1 to TRBJ1-1; no clear D gene. The V end lost 0 bases, the J end lost 7 bases, and 6 bases lay between the germline ends. Germline lookup yields CDR1 DFQATT and CDR2 SNEGSKA (reference sequence). There are 11 residues in the CDR3. DNA for the CDR3: TGCAGTGCTAGAGATGTCCATGAAGCTTTCTTT. Translating gives CSARDVHEAFF.

The CDR3 sequence is CASSFLPSTDTQYF. CDR3 nucleotides: TGCGCCAGCAGCTTTCTACCGAGCACAGATACGCAGTATTTT. The chain employs TRBV5-1 and TRBJ2-3; D ambiguous. Germline V gene lookup returns CDR1 SGHRS and CDR2 YFSETQ. V lost 2 bases, J lost 0 bases, and 7 bases lay in between. The CDR3 contains 14 residues. The whole variable domain, filled in from reference TRBV5-1 and TRBJ2-3, reads KAGVTQTPRYLIKTRGQQVTLSCSPISGHRSVSWYQQTPGQGLQFLFEYFSETQRNKGNFPGRFSGRQFSNSRSEMNVSTLELGDSALYLCASSFLPSTDTQYFGPGTRLTVL.

The V call is TRBV9, the J call TRBJ1-3; D gene ambiguous. Germline CDR1 and CDR2: SGDLS and YYNGEE. CDR3 length: 12 residues. V lost 4 bases to trimming and J lost 1 base, with 3 bases between them. CDR3 sequence: CASSPSGNTIYF. The CDR3, as DNA: TGTGCCAGCAGCCCATCTGGAAACACCATATATTTT.

The chain carries TRBV5-6 and TRBJ2-4, with 16 bases identical to TRBD2. CDR1 and CDR2 (germline): SGHDT, YYEEEE. There are 18 residues in the CDR3. Losses at the gene ends were 4 bases for V and 6 bases for J; bases not matched to a gene: 10. Here the CDR3 DNA reads TGTGCCAGCAGCCTGGGACTAGCGGGAGGGCCGGGGGGAAACATTCAGTACTTC. It specifies CASSLGLAGGPGGNIQYF.

The genes are TRBV11-2 and TRBJ2-2, with 8 positions matching TRBD2. The CDR3 is made up of 12 amino acids. Germline V gene data show CDR1 as SGHAT and CDR2 as FQNNGV. The ends lost 11 bases at V and 8 bases at J; junction bases unmatched: 7. The CDR3 sequence: CASQSGSGELFF. The CDR3 DNA is TGTGCCTCTCAGAGCGGGAGTGGGGAGCTGTTTTTT.

CDR3 bases: TGCGCCAGCAGTCAATCCGGGACTAGCGGGAACAATGAGCAGTTCTTC. Translating gives CASSQSGTSGNNEQFF. This rearrangement joins TRBV23-1 to TRBJ2-1; 13 bases agree with TRBD2. TRBV23-1 is annotated as an ORF whose role is uncertain. This CDR3 comprises 16 residues. V trimming: 0 bases; J trimming: 5 bases; junction bases outside the gene matches: 1.

The chain recombines TRBV5-5 with TRBJ2-1; tentative D call: TRBD2 (6 bases). This CDR3 comprises 15 residues. Trimming removed 2 bases at V and 7 bases at J, with 16 bases between. Germline CDR1 SGHKS, CDR2 YYEKEE (reference sequence). CDR3 loop: CASSLVPSGRNEQFF. The CDR3 DNA reads TGTGCCAGCAGCTTAGTCCCGAGCGGGCGAAATGAGCAGTTCTTC.

In this sample, this clone turned up once. The CDR3 nucleotides are TGTGCCAGCAGCTGGGGACTAGCCGTTTCCTACAATGAGCAGTTCTTC. Amino acid sequence: CASSWGLAVSYNEQFF. V and J are TRBV7-2 and TRBJ2-1; TRBD2 aligns across 9 bases. The CDR3 sequence is 16 residues long. V lost 4 bases, J lost 1 base, and 5 bases stayed unmatched. CDR1 is SGHTA and CDR2 is FQGNSA in the germline V gene.

This chain connects TRBV2 to TRBJ1-5; 7 bases match TRBD1. After removal of 5 bases from V and 0 bases from J, the junction contained 4 bases not matched to a gene. CDR3 size: 15 residues. CDR1 is SNHLY and CDR2 is FYNNEI in the germline V gene. DNA for the CDR3: TGTGCCAGCAGTTCGGGACAGCTTAGCAATCAGCCCCAGCATTTT. Translating it yields CASSSGQLSNQPQHF.

For the CDR3, the DNA is TGTGCCAGCACTAGCGGGAATACAGATGAGCAGTTCTTC. Protein sequence: CASTSGNTDEQFF. V is TRBV11-3 and J is TRBJ2-1; TRBD2 agrees at 9 bases. Germline values: CDR1 SGHNT, CDR2 YENEEA. V was pared by 7 bases and J by 8 bases, with 6 bases of the junction left unmatched. The CDR3 sequence is 13 residues long.

This CDR3 reads CASSRDRVDYGYTF. The CDR3 DNA follows: TGTGCCAGTAGCCGCGACAGGGTAGACTATGGCTACACCTTC. The chain is built from TRBV19 and TRBJ1-2; 7 bases fit TRBD1. This CDR3 is 14 amino acids long. Germline values: CDR1 LNHDA, CDR2 SQIVND (reference sequence). V gave up 6 bases and J gave up 3 bases; unmatched junction bases: 7.

The rearrangement joins TRBV28 to TRBJ2-1; D is unresolved. Trimming cost V 7 bases and J 9 bases, with 16 bases left between them. The CDR3 is 13 amino acids. The V gene's germline CDR1 is MDHEN and CDR2 SYDVKM. The CDR3 reads CASIATALGEQFF. In DNA, the CDR3 is TGTGCCAGCATCGCGACTGCCTTGGGTGAGCAGTTCTTC. The full variable domain, with the rest looked up from reference TRBV28 and TRBJ2-1, is DVKVTQSSRYLVKRTGEKVFLECVQDMDHENMFWYRQDPGLGLRLIYFSYDVKMKEKGDIPEGYSVSREKKERFSLILESASTNQTSMYLCASIATALGEQFFGPGTRLTVL.

The V call is TRBV5-1, the J call TRBJ2-2; D not resolved. The CDR3 runs to 16 residues. Germline CDR1 reads SGHRS; CDR2 reads YFSETQ. Trimming stripped 1 base from V and 4 bases from J, with 14 bases between. The CDR3 DNA follows: TGCGCCAGCAGCTTGAGGCCCTCGGACGGCACCGGGGAGCTGTTTTTT. Its protein product is CASSLRPSDGTGELFF.

V is TRBV30 and J is TRBJ1-2; TRBD1 might be the D (6 bases). CDR1 is GTSNPN and CDR2 is SVGIG in the germline V gene (reference sequence). The CDR3 sequence is 12 residues long. Trimming took off 5 bases at V and 8 bases at J, with 15 bases between the two ends. The CDR3 region has the DNA TGTGCCTGGGAGGGGGGGCCCACGGGCTACACCTTC. Amino acids: CAWEGGPTGYTF. The full variable domain, completed using reference TRBV30 and TRBJ1-2, is SQTIHQWPATLVQPVGSPLSLECTVEGTSNPNLYWYRQAAGRGLQLLFYSVGIGQISSEVPQNLSASRPQDRQFILSSKKLLLSDSGFYLCAWEGGPTGYTFGSGTRLTVV.

The chain joins TRBV28 to TRBJ1-2, with D uncertain. The germline V gene encodes CDR1 MDHEN and CDR2 SYDVKM. Trimming left V 8 bases short and J 8 bases short, with 15 bases between. The CDR3 length is 12 residues. This CDR3 reads CASGAIQGGYTF. DNA of the CDR3: TGTGCCAGCGGAGCTATCCAAGGGGGCTACACCTTC.

This chain joins TRBV19 and TRBJ2-6; 8 bases line up with TRBD1. Germline V gene lookup returns CDR1 LNHDA and CDR2 SQIVND (reference sequence). This CDR3 is built from 15 residues. V dropped 7 bases and J dropped 3; count of bases not matched to a gene: 5. CDR3 in amino acids: CASTVGTGGANVLTF. The CDR3 DNA sequence: TGTGCCAGTACCGTAGGGACAGGTGGGGCCAACGTCCTGACTTTC.

This sequence joins TRBV27 and TRBJ1-5; 7 positions agree with TRBD1. Germline V gene lookup returns CDR1 MNHEY and CDR2 SMNVEV (reference sequence). The CDR3 consists of 16 residues. Trimming at V came to 5 bases and at J to 2 bases, leaving 9 bases not matched to a gene. This CDR3 reads CASSPWDSPGNQPQHF. CDR3 nucleotide sequence: TGTGCCAGCAGTCCCTGGGACAGTCCGGGCAATCAGCCCCAGCATTTT.

By share, this clone counts as medium-sized. The chain carries TRBV19 and TRBJ1-1; TRBD1 might be the D (5 bases). CDR3 length: 13 residues. Germline V gives CDR1 LNHDA, CDR2 SQIVND (reference sequence). Deletions cut 4 bases from V and 9 bases from J, with 15 bases between. CDR3: CASSTPPGSQAFF. CDR3 DNA sequence: TGTGCCAGTAGTACCCCGCCAGGGAGTCAAGCTTTCTTT.

The chain couples TRBV15 to TRBJ1-1; D ambiguous. Germline loops: CDR1 LNHNV, CDR2 YYDKDF (reference sequence). V shed 5 bases and J shed 6 bases, with 13 bases lying between them. The CDR3 has 13 amino acids. CDR3 region: CATSWAAESEAFF. The CDR3 DNA is TGTGCCACCAGCTGGGCGGCGGAGTCTGAAGCTTTCTTT.

The rearrangement uses TRBV18 and TRBJ2-2, with 9 bases lining up with TRBD2. V gave up 0 bases and J gave up 6 bases; unmatched junction bases: 5. This CDR3 has 16 residues. From germline, CDR1 is KGHSH and CDR2 LQKENI. CDR3 DNA: TGTGCCAGCTCACCACCGGGACTAGCAGTGCCCGGGGAGCTGTTTTTT. This gives the protein CASSPPGLAVPGELFF.

The V gene is TRBV5-1, the J gene TRBJ2-1; the match to TRBD1 covers 10 bases. From germline, CDR1 is SGHRS and CDR2 YFSETQ. This CDR3 has 13 amino acids. The V gene end was trimmed by 4 bases and the J gene end by 15 bases; junction bases not matched to a gene: 10. The CDR3 DNA reads TGCGCCAGCAGCATGGGTGACAGGGGGCTTTCGTTCTTC. It encodes CASSMGDRGLSFF.

This clone was observed a handful of times. The CDR3: CASKGDRTNTEAFF. In DNA, the CDR3 is TGTGCCAGCAAAGGTGACAGAACTAACACTGAAGCTTTCTTT. The chain combines TRBV6-4 with TRBJ1-1; D perhaps matches TRBD1 (5 bases). The CDR3 contains 14 residues. Germline CDR1 and CDR2: MRHNA and SNTAGT. The germline V and J ends were trimmed by 7 bases and 2 bases, with 14 bases remaining between them.

The chain carries TRBV25-1 and TRBJ2-7; 10 bases are a match to TRBD2. CDR1 and CDR2 from the germline V gene are MGHDK and SYGVNS. V lost 3 bases to trimming and J lost 6 bases; unmatched junction nucleotides: 17. The CDR3 is 18 amino acids. The CDR3 nucleotides read TGTGCCAGCAGTGACAGTCCCACTAGCGGGGTCCTTCTTGGCGAGCAGTACTTC. Translation gives CASSDSPTSGVLLGEQYF.

This clone was recorded a few times. CDR3 region: CASSSGLAWSYEQYF. The CDR3 DNA follows: TGTGCCAGCAGCTCCGGACTAGCGTGGAGCTACGAGCAGTACTTC. The V and J genes are TRBV11-2 and TRBJ2-7; TRBD2 aligns across 9 bases. This CDR3 spans 15 amino acids. The J segment lost 3 bases and the V segment lost 4 bases, leaving 7 bases of the junction unmatched. Per the germline V gene, CDR1 is SGHAT and CDR2 is FQNNGV.

A few counts support this clone. The V and J genes are TRBV19 and TRBJ2-7; D tentatively reads TRBD1 or TRBD2 (5 bases each). Germline V CDR1 and CDR2: LNHDA, SQIVND (reference sequence). The CDR3 contains 15 residues. V gave up 5 bases and J gave up 1 base, with 15 bases separating them. In DNA, the CDR3 is TGTGCCAGTAGTTCTCCCGGGACGGTTTCCTACGAGCAGTACTTC. Protein product: CASSSPGTVSYEQYF.